This is a list of T cell receptor beta chains from one sample in a study of cytomegalovirus exposure and HLA in healthy donors. The table came from immunoSEQ multiplex PCR; TCRdb's copy has only in-frame clones and leaves some out. The sample consists of 150,000 or so clones, less than 90% of them appearing once. Sequencing used PBMCs. These receptors were taken from a man in his late teens or twenties in good health and CMV-seropositive. CDR3s include the opening cysteine and the closing phenylalanine or tryptophan. A D gene is named only where the DNA matches it firmly. Clone sizes are given selectively: once, few, many, or a class where the clone is expanded.

size	J	V	D	DNA	CDR3
-	TRBJ2-1	TRBV11-2	-	TGTGCCAGCAGTTTCGGCGGAACCTACAATGAGCAGTTCTTC	CASSFGGTYNEQFF
-	TRBJ2-2	TRBV7-7	TRBD1	TGTGCCAGCAGCCACCCGGACAGGGGGCTAACCGGGGAGCTGTTTTTT	CASSHPDRGLTGELFF
-	TRBJ1-1	TRBV4-1	-	TGCGCCAGCAGCCGGTATACCGGCACTGAAGCTTTCTTT	CASSRYTGTEAFF
-	TRBJ1-3	TRBV27	TRBD1	TGTGCCAGCAGGCGGACAGGGAACTCTGGAAACACCATATATTTT	CASRRTGNSGNTIYF
few	TRBJ1-2	TRBV29-1	-	TGCAGCGTTGCGGAGGGAAACTATGGCTACACCTTC	CSVAEGNYGYTF
once	TRBJ2-3	TRBV7-3	TRBD2	TGTGCCAGCAGCCGTGGGCGGGAGAGGACAGATACGCAGTATTTT	CASSRGRERTDTQYF
-	TRBJ1-5	TRBV18	-	TGTGCCAGCTCACCTGGGACATCTAGCTCTAATCAGCCCCAGCATTTT	CASSPGTSSSNQPQHF
-	TRBJ1-4	TRBV4-3	-	TGCGCCAGCAGCCCCGCCTCCAGGGGAGTATCTGAAAAACTGTTTTTT	CASSPASRGVSEKLFF
-	TRBJ2-7	TRBV7-2	-	TGTGCCAGCAGCTTAGAAGGGCGGGCGGTTCCCGAGCAGTACTTC	CASSLEGRAVPEQYF
once	TRBJ2-5	TRBV18	-	TGTGCCAGCTCACGGCTCCTTCAAGAGACCCAGTACTTC	CASSRLLQETQYF
-	TRBJ1-5	TRBV5-1	TRBD1	TGCGCCAGCAGCCCGGGACAGGGGGCGGGGGGCAATCAGCCCCAGCATTTT	CASSPGQGAGGNQPQHF
-	TRBJ2-7	TRBV5-1	-	TGCGCCAGCAGCTTGGAACGGGAGCAGTACTTC	CASSLEREQYF
-	TRBJ2-7	TRBV28	-	TGTGCCAGCAGTTTATTCAGGGCTAGGTCCTACGAGCAGTACTTC	CASSLFRARSYEQYF
-	TRBJ2-7	TRBV2	TRBD2	TGTGCCAGCAGGGCGACTAGCGCATACGAGCAGTACTTC	CASRATSAYEQYF
-	TRBJ2-7	TRBV23-1	-	TGCGCCAGCAGTCAAAGACGGGGATCCTACGAGCAGTACTTC	CASSQRRGSYEQYF
-	TRBJ2-1	TRBV21-1	-	TGTGCCAGCAGCTCATGGAGCGGGAGTTGGACCTACAATGAGCAGTTCTTC	CASSSWSGSWTYNEQFF
-	TRBJ1-1	TRBV7-2	-	TGTGCCAGCAGCTCGGGGGGGACACCGAGGGGAACTGAAGCTTTCTTT	CASSSGGTPRGTEAFF
-	TRBJ1-1	TRBV6-5	TRBD1	TGTGCCAGCAGGACAGGGACACAATACGCTGAAGCTTTCTTT	CASRTGTQYAEAFF
-	TRBJ2-1	TRBV6-6	TRBD1	TGTGCCAGCGGCCAACTTCGACAGGGGGCCACCCGGGGGCAGTTCTTC	CASGQLRQGATRGQFF
-	TRBJ2-7	TRBV11-2	-	TGTGCCAGCAGCCCCTCGACAGGTGGCTACGAGCAGTACTTC	CASSPSTGGYEQYF
-	TRBJ2-3	TRBV7-2	TRBD2	TGTGCCAGCAGCTTAGGACGGGGGGGAGCAGATACGCAGTATTTT	CASSLGRGGADTQYF
-	TRBJ2-4	TRBV27	-	TGTGCCAGTTTCGAGACAGAAGGTGGCATTCAGTACTTC	CASFETEGGIQYF
once	TRBJ2-7	TRBV27	-	TGTGCCAGCAGTTCCCAAGGGCTAGCGAGGTACGAGCAGTACTTC	CASSSQGLARYEQYF
-	TRBJ1-2	TRBV15	TRBD1	TGTGCCACCAGAGATGGGACAGGGAGGACGGAGAGAAGCTATGGCTACACCTTC	CATRDGTGRTERSYGYTF
-	TRBJ1-1	TRBV6-6	-	TGTGCCAGCAGTTACTCGGCCCCCGGGGAGACTGAAGCTTTCTTT	CASSYSAPGETEAFF
-	TRBJ1-3	TRBV5-1	-	TGCGCCAGCAGCCTAAGGACTGACTCTGGAAACACCATATATTTT	CASSLRTDSGNTIYF
-	TRBJ2-3	TRBV5-1	-	TGCGCCAGCAGCTTGTATGGTAGGATCAGGACAGATACGCAGTATTTT	CASSLYGRIRTDTQYF
-	TRBJ1-1	TRBV6-5	-	TGTGCCAGCAGTTACAGGGAGGGTATGAACACTGAAGCTTTCTTT	CASSYREGMNTEAFF
-	TRBJ2-3	TRBV18	TRBD2	TGTGCCAGCTCACCAGGGTCGGCGGCTGCAGGGAGGGCAGATACGCAGTATTTT	CASSPGSAAAGRADTQYF
few	TRBJ2-3	TRBV7-9	TRBD2	TGTGCCAGCAGCCCCGGGACTAGTAGCACAGATACGCAGTATTTT	CASSPGTSSTDTQYF
-	TRBJ1-5	TRBV19	-	TGTGCCAGTAGTATTTCTTATGAGCTGCCCCAGCATTTT	CASSISYELPQHF
many	TRBJ2-7	TRBV4-3	-	TGCGCCAGCAGCCAAGGGACTTCCCCGCCCAGCGAGCAGTACTTC	CASSQGTSPPSEQYF
-	TRBJ2-2	TRBV9	-	TGTGCCAGCAGCGTAGAGGGGAGGGGGACCGGGGAGCTGTTTTTT	CASSVEGRGTGELFF
-	TRBJ1-2	TRBV6-5	-	TGTGCCAGCAGTTACCGGAGGGGCGCAGCTAACTATGGCTACACCTTC	CASSYRRGAANYGYTF
-	TRBJ2-1	TRBV27	-	TGTGCCAGCAGTTTATCAACCAGCCCCCCTAGCAATGAGCAGTTCTTC	CASSLSTSPPSNEQFF
-	TRBJ1-2	TRBV2	TRBD1	TGTGCCAGCAGTCTCGTGGACAGGTCGTATGGCTACACCTTC	CASSLVDRSYGYTF
-	TRBJ2-7	TRBV6-6	TRBD1	TGTGCCAGCAACCAGGGACAGGGCGCTTACGAGCAGTACTTC	CASNQGQGAYEQYF
once	TRBJ2-3	TRBV19	TRBD2	TGTGCCAGTAGTATCCTTCCTAGCGGGAGAAGAGCAGATACGCAGTATTTT	CASSILPSGRRADTQYF
-	TRBJ2-5	TRBV9	-	TGTGCCAGCAGCGTAGTGGGAGGAGAGACCCAGTACTTC	CASSVVGGETQYF
-	TRBJ2-7	TRBV7-9	-	TGTGCCAGCAGCTTAGCCTCTTCCTACGAGCAGTACTTC	CASSLASSYEQYF
-	TRBJ2-1	TRBV25-1	-	TGTGCCAGCAGTGTCCCGGAGGGCGTGGGGTTTTCCTACAATGAGCAGTTCTTC	CASSVPEGVGFSYNEQFF
-	TRBJ2-2	TRBV4-3	TRBD1	TGCGCCAGCAGCGAGGACAGGGGTTCCGGGGAGCTGTTTTTT	CASSEDRGSGELFF
-	TRBJ2-5	TRBV4-3	-	TGCGCCAGCAGCCAAGAGCCCAACGGGGAGACCCAGTACTTC	CASSQEPNGETQYF
-	TRBJ2-3	TRBV19	-	TGTGCCAGTAGTATAGGCGGAAGCACAGATACGCAGTATTTT	CASSIGGSTDTQYF
-	TRBJ1-2	TRBV7-9	-	TGTGCCAGCAGCATAGGGATCGGGTCGGATGGCTACACCTTC	CASSIGIGSDGYTF
-	TRBJ2-7	TRBV7-2	TRBD2	TGTGCCAGCAGCTTAGGAGAGAGGCGGGAGGGCCCCGGGGAGCAGTACTTC	CASSLGERREGPGEQYF
-	TRBJ2-3	TRBV7-8	-	TGTGCCAGCAGCCCCACCGCCGGGTCCGATACGCAGTATTTT	CASSPTAGSDTQYF
-	TRBJ2-3	TRBV4-1	-	TGCGCCAGCAGCCAAGATCTGGCAGGGAGGGGGAGCACAGATACGCAGTATTTT	CASSQDLAGRGSTDTQYF
-	TRBJ2-1	TRBV7-2	TRBD1	TGTGCCAGCAGCTTACGAGTGGGACAGGGGGGATATGGTGAGCAGTTCTTC	CASSLRVGQGGYGEQFF